One sample yielded the 22 T cell receptor beta chains listed below, sequenced in a study of blood T cell repertoires in COVID-19. TCRdb's copy holds only in-frame clones and misses some; the assay was immunoSEQ multiplex PCR. The sample yields more than 95,000 clones, 85% to 90% seen once. Sequenced sample: peripheral blood. Source of these receptors: a human donor in a cohort sampled during active COVID-19.

This rearrangement joins TRBV11-3 to TRBJ2-3, with 9 nucleotides matching TRBD2. The germline V gene encodes CDR1 SGHNT and CDR2 YENEEA. Trimming removed 5 bases from V and 4 bases from J; junction bases left unmatched: 4. The CDR3 has 14 residues. CDR3 coding DNA: TGTGCCAGCAGCCAGGGACTAGCAGCAGATACGCAGTATTTT. It encodes CASSQGLAADTQYF.

The chain carries TRBV12-3 or TRBV12-4 and TRBJ2-4; D call uncertain. With 0 bases removed from V and 7 bases from J, the gap between germline ends came to 4 bases. CDR3 length equals 12 residues. The CDR3 DNA reads as TGTGCCAGCAGTTTAGCCCGGAACATTCAGTACTTC. Encoded protein: CASSLARNIQYF.

The chain is built from TRBV6-1 and TRBJ2-5; 9 positions agree with TRBD1. Germline CDR1 reads MNHNS; CDR2 reads SASEGT. Unmatched junction bases numbered 12, after V lost 3 bases and J lost 7 bases. This CDR3 contains 16 residues. The CDR3 sequence: CASSEATGGLVGTQYF. The CDR3 region has the DNA TGTGCCAGCAGTGAGGCGACAGGGGGGTTAGTGGGGACCCAGTACTTC.

V gene TRBV5-1 combines with J gene TRBJ2-3; 11 bases align to TRBD2. Germline CDR1 and CDR2: SGHRS and YFSETQ. CDR3 length: 16 residues. The V gene end was trimmed by 4 bases and the J gene end by 3 bases; junction bases not matched to a gene: 7. The CDR3 loop reads CASSTSLAGGTDTQYF. For the CDR3, the DNA is TGCGCCAGCAGCACCTCCCTAGCGGGAGGAACAGATACGCAGTATTTT.

The chain uses TRBV4-2 and TRBJ1-2, with 8 positions matching TRBD1. Germline loops: CDR1 LGHNA, CDR2 YNFKEQ. CDR3 size: 15 residues. V trimming: 3 bases; J trimming: 5 bases; junction bases outside the gene matches: 8. The CDR3 region is CASSQPQGGPYGYTF. DNA of the CDR3: TGTGCCAGCAGCCAGCCACAGGGGGGGCCTTATGGCTACACCTTC.

This clone showed up just once. The chain couples TRBV27 to TRBJ2-3; 14 positions agree with TRBD2. Germline CDR1 reads MNHEY; CDR2 reads SMNVEV (reference sequence). The CDR3 runs 19 residues. With V trimmed by 4 bases and J by 2 bases, 11 bases remained unmatched. CDR3 region: CASSSGTSGGLRVTDTQYF. CDR3 DNA sequence: TGTGCCAGCAGTTCCGGGACTAGCGGGGGACTACGCGTCACAGATACGCAGTATTTT.

The chain recombines TRBV28 with TRBJ1-5; TRBD1 matches 7 bases. Trimming removed 6 bases from V and 7 bases from J; junction bases left unmatched: 6. There are 13 residues in the CDR3. Germline CDR1 MDHEN, CDR2 SYDVKM. CDR3 amino acids: CASREGAGQPQHF. The CDR3 DNA reads as TGTGCCAGCAGGGAGGGGGCAGGGCAGCCCCAGCATTTT.

V gene TRBV5-4 combines with J gene TRBJ2-5; 7 positions agree with TRBD1. Germline V CDR1 and CDR2: SGHNT, YYREEE (reference sequence). CDR3 length: 16 amino acids. Trimming cost V 3 bases and J 2 bases; bases outside gene matches: 10. The CDR3 region is CASSSRQGKGQETQYF. In DNA, the CDR3 is TGTGCCAGCAGCTCACGACAGGGAAAGGGGCAAGAGACCCAGTACTTC.

The J gene is TRBJ2-2, the V gene TRBV28; 12 bases align to TRBD2. Germline values: CDR1 MDHEN, CDR2 SYDVKM. There are 16 residues in the CDR3. Trimming at V came to 8 bases and at J to 6 bases, leaving 10 bases not matched to a gene. CDR3 sequence: CASSTSGRGWAGELFF. The DNA for the CDR3 is TGTGCCAGCTCGACTAGCGGGAGAGGGTGGGCCGGGGAGCTGTTTTTT.

This rearrangement joins TRBV12-3 or TRBV12-4 to TRBJ2-7; TRBD2 is a possible D gene (6 bases). V lost 6 bases and J 8 bases, leaving 11 bases between the germline ends. The CDR3 runs 11 residues. Here the CDR3 reads CASSPREKQYF. The CDR3 region has the DNA TGTGCCAGCAGCCCCCGGGAGAAGCAGTACTTC.

This chain joins TRBV19 and TRBJ1-2; the D gene is possibly TRBD1 (5 bases). This CDR3 contains 13 residues. Trimming removed 8 bases from V and 5 bases from J, with 15 bases in between. Looked up from germline, CDR1 is LNHDA and CDR2 is SQIVND (reference sequence). The CDR3 sequence: CASGRNEGYGYTF. The DNA for the CDR3 is TGTGCCAGTGGGAGGAATGAGGGGTATGGCTACACCTTC.

The rearrangement uses TRBV6-4 and TRBJ2-3, with a tentative D call TRBD1 (6 bases). V lost 3 bases and J lost 1, with 11 bases in between. The V gene's germline CDR1 is MRHNA and CDR2 SNTAGT. The CDR3 covers 15 residues. In DNA, the CDR3 is TGTGCCAGCAGTGAAACAGGGTTCGGCACAGATACGCAGTATTTT. It translates to CASSETGFGTDTQYF.

The chain couples TRBV19 to TRBJ2-1, with 10 bases fitting TRBD1. J gave up 4 bases and V 5 bases, and 2 bases lay outside the gene matches. The CDR3 length is 14 residues. The germline CDR1 and CDR2 sequences are LNHDA and SQIVND (reference sequence). The CDR3 nucleotides read TGTGCCAGTAGTTGGGACAGGGGTTACAATGAGCAGTTCTTC. Translation: CASSWDRGYNEQFF.

This chain joins TRBV7-2 and TRBJ2-3; D might be TRBD1 (6 bases). CDR3 length equals 13 residues. Trimming removed 4 bases at V and 6 bases at J, with 11 bases between. Germline CDR1 SGHTA, CDR2 FQGNSA. CDR3 coding DNA: TGTGCCAGCAGCTATGACAGGACGGATACGCAGTATTTT. This encodes CASSYDRTDTQYF.

The chain employs TRBV9 and TRBJ2-1, with TRBD1 matching 11 bases. The CDR3 spans 16 residues. Germline assignment: CDR1 SGDLS and CDR2 YYNGEE. After removal of 4 bases from V and 2 bases from J, the junction contained 5 bases not matched to a gene. The CDR3 sequence: CASSPRTGGTYNEQFF. The CDR3 DNA follows: TGTGCCAGCAGCCCCCGGACAGGGGGCACCTACAATGAGCAGTTCTTC.

This clone appeared a few times. The chain employs TRBV18 and TRBJ1-5; 10 bases fit TRBD1. The CDR3 loop spans 14 amino acids. J gave up 6 bases and V 4 bases, and 3 bases lay outside the gene matches. Germline V CDR1 and CDR2: KGHSH, LQKENI. In nucleotides, the CDR3 is TGTGCCAGCTCACAAGACAGGGGGCTTCAGCCCCAGCATTTT. This translates into CASSQDRGLQPQHF.

The chain uses TRBV11-3 and TRBJ2-3; D not resolved. V lost 1 base to trimming and J lost 6 bases, with 20 bases between them. The CDR3 covers 17 residues. Germline CDR1 SGHNT, CDR2 YENEEA. The CDR3 DNA follows: TGTGCCAGCAGCTTAGGGTCGGCGACTCCAAGGCAGGATACGCAGTATTTT. Protein product: CASSLGSATPRQDTQYF.

The rearrangement links TRBV12-5 to TRBJ1-2; tentatively, D is TRBD1 (5 bases). In germline, CDR1 is LGHNT, CDR2 FRNRAP. Trimming left V 6 bases short and J 4 bases short, with 15 bases between. The CDR3 loop spans 14 amino acids. The CDR3 here is CASGPSGGTYGYTF. The CDR3 nucleotides read TGTGCTAGTGGCCCATCGGGGGGGACCTATGGCTACACCTTC.

The V gene is TRBV11-1, the J gene TRBJ2-6; the D is unclear. CDR3 size: 15 residues. V dropped 4 bases and J dropped 0 bases, with 7 bases sitting between them. Germline loops: CDR1 SGHAT, CDR2 FQDESV (reference sequence). CDR3 DNA sequence: TGTGCCAGCAGCTCCCCCGTCTCTGGGGCCAACGTCCTGACTTTC. It codes for CASSSPVSGANVLTF.

The chain links TRBV14 to TRBJ2-3; 7 nucleotides align to TRBD1. This CDR3 has 16 residues. The germline gives CDR1 SGHDN, CDR2 FVKESK. V lost 0 bases, J lost 5 bases, and 8 bases stayed unmatched. CDR3 sequence reads: CASSQDGTVTEDTQYF. The CDR3 bases are TGTGCCAGCAGCCAAGACGGGACAGTAACCGAAGATACGCAGTATTTT.

The genes are TRBV12-5 and TRBJ1-2; TRBD1 is a possible D gene (6 bases). The CDR3 is 13 residues long. V was trimmed by 1 base and J by 5 bases, leaving 8 bases between them. Germline assignment: CDR1 LGHNT and CDR2 FRNRAP. CDR3 in amino acids: CASGLGTEYGYTF. CDR3 DNA: TGTGCTAGTGGTTTGGGGACAGAATATGGCTACACCTTC. The entire variable domain, with the rest obtained from reference TRBV12-5 and TRBJ1-2, is as follows: DARVTQTPRHKVTEMGQEVTMRCQPILGHNTVFWYRQTMMQGLELLAYFRNRAPLDDSGMPKDRFSAEMPDATLATLKIQPSEPRDSAVYFCASGLGTEYGYTFGSGTRLTVV.

V and J are TRBV19 and TRBJ1-4, with TRBD1 as a possible D gene (5 bases). The CDR3 covers 16 residues. V was clipped by 6 bases and J by 7 bases, with 21 bases between them. Germline assignment: CDR1 LNHDA and CDR2 SQIVND (reference sequence). The CDR3: CASRPQGEVRVEKLFF. CDR3 nucleotides: TGTGCCAGTAGGCCCCAAGGGGAGGTCCGCGTTGAAAAACTGTTTTTT. Full variable domain (outside the CDR3, taken from reference TRBV19 and TRBJ1-4): DGGITQSPKYLFRKEGQNVTLSCEQNLNHDAMYWYRQDPGQGLRLIYYSQIVNDFQKGDIAEGYSVSREKKESFPLTVTSAQKNPTAFYLCASRPQGEVRVEKLFFGSGTQLSVL.